This T cell receptor (beta chain) was profiled in a study of a mutant IDH1 vaccine in newly diagnosed glioma (dated by TCRdb to about 2021). Context from the whole study: Eight vaccinations were administered to patients in weeks 1, 3, 5, 7, 11, 15, 19 and 23, corresponding to visits V03 through V10. Of the 32 patients who were treated, about 60% were male and roughly 38% were female, and the mean age was around 40 years. Vaccination was initiated 4-6 weeks after radiotherapy alone, or concurrently with temozolomide cycles in the chemotherapy-containing groups. For exploratory analyses, some 24 treated patients had longitudinal TCRB deep sequencing done wherever samples were available. Peripheral blood samples were drawn at six visits, namely V03 (baseline), V05, V07, V10, V12 and V13. Before enrollment, most patients had been given radiochemotherapy with temozolomide as standard therapy, while the rest had received either radiotherapy alone or temozolomide alone. The investigation overall reported the following: The authors stated that sample limitations prevented analyses of patient blood samples from being reproduced. Immune responses induced by the vaccine were seen in 90% to 95% of patients across multiple MHC alleles. Changes in the top peripheral T cell clonotypes picked up by TCRB sequencing did not appear to be linked to pseudoprogression. PBMC samples for TCRB deep sequencing were selected based on availability.

Libraries were prepared through the immunoSEQ multiplex PCR assay. Following the manufacturer's protocol, the hsTCRB Kit was used to amplify rearranged TCR beta chain sequences. TCRB libraries were sequenced on an Illumina MiSeq. As for how the authors treated the data: The proprietary platform of the kit vendor was used for demultiplexing, trimming and gene mapping. The immuneACCESS repertoire file appears here via TCRdb, limited to in-frame rearrangements. These files lack a portion of the clones; in checked studies, under half of the deficit traces to unresolved V genes, and the cause of the others is not known. D and trimming come from the DNA, and the V and J calls and clone size come from that table. In this sample the table shows under 150,000 clones, about four fifths of which occur a single time. 5.5% of the sample is held by the ten biggest clonotypes. The label giving this sample's time point can be read as: week 11, during vaccination. Each vaccine dose was 300 ug of a 20-mer mutant IDH1 peptide in Montanide, given subcutaneously with topical imiquimod. The donors had newly diagnosed IDH1-mutant astrocytomas of WHO grade 3 or 4 that showed loss of nuclear ATRX. The samples were drawn from NOA16, a multicentre, single-arm, open-label phase I trial in Germany that tested a mutant IDH1 peptide vaccine in humans for the first time. Genomic DNA for TCRB sequencing was isolated from EDTA blood with the DNeasy Blood and Tissue Kit.

Notes on this clone: The specificity of this receptor is unknown. Per-base quality was not reported, and no clone a single base away is much larger than it.

Cut back by 0 bases and 2 bases, the V and J ends lie 6 bases apart. The CDR3, from cysteine to phenylalanine, totals 14 residues. Kept here is only the CDR3 DNA, which spans 42 bases and is read in frame from base 1. The CDR1 and CDR2 encoded by the germline V gene are SGHRS and YFSETQ. This specimen consisted of PBMCs, obtained from a glioma patient whose treatment included an IDH1 peptide vaccine. The clonotype was recovered from a man aged 40-49 years with glioma. In this chain, TRBV5-1 is recombined with TRBJ1-5; there is no confident call for the D gene. DNA sequence: TGCGCCAGCAGCTTGGCTGGGGGCAATCAGCCCCAGCATTTT. It is translated as CASSLAGGNQPQHF.